This entry describes one T cell receptor beta chain. This clone is judged medium-sized (0.01 to 0.1%). There is no known antigen for this receptor. Base qualities are not at hand, and no much larger clone is one base apart. The data belong to a study of T cells in localized non-small cell lung cancer (TCRdb year 2020). Turning to the overall study: T cell repertoires of more than 200 early-stage NSCLC patients were analyzed, with tumors being compared against uninvolved tumor-adjacent lungs. The cohort comprised around 240 treatment-naïve NSCLC patients with resected, localized lung tumors. Of the NSCLC patients, about 130 were male and around 97 were female, and the mean age was approximately 66 years. Study-level results and caveats: Uninvolved tumor-adjacent lung showed the highest T cell clonality, higher than tumor, which suggests more focused antigenic responses in the adjacent lung. A median of roughly 60 of the top 100 tumor clones were detected in paired uninvolved adjacent lung, and 28 of these tumor clones were also found among the top 100 clones of the paired uninvolved adjacent lung. Longer overall survival was associated with higher blood T cell density, whereas shorter survival was associated with higher adjacent-lung clonality. Since the design was exploratory, TCR variables were selected using unadjusted p-values with no false-discovery rate correction. Because multi-region tumor sequencing was not performed, intratumor heterogeneity could not be ruled out.

TCR beta CDR3 regions were sequenced from DNA using the immunoSEQ Assay. The source study handled its data this way. T cell density was computed as TCR beta template counts normalized to usable DNA estimated by amplifying housekeeping genes. Richness was estimated with the preseqR package, extrapolating to 400,000 templates for PBMC samples and 120,000 templates for tissue samples. Clonality was defined by subtracting Pielou's evenness from one. To identify tissue-enriched TCRs, differential abundance testing was run on productive amino-acid clonotypes with a minimum total count of 5 and an alpha of 0.1. The Jaccard Index and the Morisita Overlap Index were used to quantify repertoire overlap between compartments. GLIPH grouped TCR beta CDR3s together with public tetramer-defined viral CDR3s, and a viral motif had to include at least three viral sequences and also show V-gene enrichment. Drawn from immuneACCESS, this table holds only the in-frame rearrangements with V and J called that TCRdb kept. Clones are partly lost; checked studies trace under half to an unresolved V gene and leave the rest unexplained. V, J and clone size are taken as reported in that table, and D and trimming were inferred from the DNA itself. For this sample the table gives 950 to 1,500 clones, of which under 35% were detected only once. The ten biggest clones cover 26% of the sample.

Cut back by 5 bases and 6 bases, the V and J ends lie 14 bases apart. From its cysteine to its phenylalanine, the CDR3 spans 13 amino acids. Of the read, only the CDR3 DNA is kept; its 39 bases are in frame from base 1. Uninvolved adjacent lung was obtained at least 2 cm from the tumor margin, and the absence of atypia was confirmed by two independent pathologists. At diagnosis, tumor, uninvolved tumor-adjacent lung and peripheral blood were collected and then preserved as a mix of FFPE and fresh-frozen material. The receptor chain draws on TRBV7-1 and TRBJ2-7; the D gene lacks a confident call. TRBV7-1 is flagged as an ORF with uncertain function. This TCR derives from a female donor of 60 years or more with stage II lung adenocarcinoma. The starting material was normal lung tissue next to the tumor, obtained before any cancer treatment. The DNA sequence is given as TGTGCCAGCAGCCAAGGACCTCTCTTCGAGCAGTACTTC. It encodes CASSQGPLFEQYF.